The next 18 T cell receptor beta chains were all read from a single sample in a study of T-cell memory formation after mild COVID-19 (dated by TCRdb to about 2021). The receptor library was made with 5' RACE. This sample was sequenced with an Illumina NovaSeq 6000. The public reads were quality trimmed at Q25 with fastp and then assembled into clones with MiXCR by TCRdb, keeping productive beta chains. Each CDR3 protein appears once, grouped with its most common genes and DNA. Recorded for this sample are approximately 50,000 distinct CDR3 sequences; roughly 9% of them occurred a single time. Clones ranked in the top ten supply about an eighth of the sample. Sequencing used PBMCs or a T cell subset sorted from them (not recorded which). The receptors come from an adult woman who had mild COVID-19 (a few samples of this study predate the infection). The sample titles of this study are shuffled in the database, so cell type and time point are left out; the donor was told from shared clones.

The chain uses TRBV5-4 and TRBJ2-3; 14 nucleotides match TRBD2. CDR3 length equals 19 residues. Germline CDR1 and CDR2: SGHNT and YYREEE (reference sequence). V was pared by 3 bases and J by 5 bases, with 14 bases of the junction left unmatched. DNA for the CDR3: TGTGCCAGCAGCTCGCAAGGACTAGCGGGAGGTTCAGGGAGAGATACGCAGTATTTT. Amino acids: CASSSQGLAGGSGRDTQYF.

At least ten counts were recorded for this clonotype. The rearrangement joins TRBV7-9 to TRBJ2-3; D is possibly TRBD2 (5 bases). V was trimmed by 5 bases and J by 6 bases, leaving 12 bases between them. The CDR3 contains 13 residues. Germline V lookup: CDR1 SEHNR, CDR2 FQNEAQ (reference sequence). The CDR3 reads CASSPRGPDTQYF. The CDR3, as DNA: TGTGCCAGCAGCCCACGGGGTCCGGATACGCAGTATTTT.

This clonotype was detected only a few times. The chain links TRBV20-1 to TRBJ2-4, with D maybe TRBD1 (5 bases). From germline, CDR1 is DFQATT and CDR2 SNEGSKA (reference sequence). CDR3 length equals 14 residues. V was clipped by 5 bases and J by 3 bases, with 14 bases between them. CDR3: CSAVYIRGKNIQYF. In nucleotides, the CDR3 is TGCAGTGCTGTCTACATAAGGGGCAAAAACATTCAGTACTTC.

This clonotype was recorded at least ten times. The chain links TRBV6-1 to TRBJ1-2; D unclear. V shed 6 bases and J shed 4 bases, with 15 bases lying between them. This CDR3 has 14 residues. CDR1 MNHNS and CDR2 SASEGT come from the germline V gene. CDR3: CASSVKGPPYGYTF. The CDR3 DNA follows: TGTGCCAGCAGCGTCAAAGGACCCCCCTATGGCTACACCTTC.

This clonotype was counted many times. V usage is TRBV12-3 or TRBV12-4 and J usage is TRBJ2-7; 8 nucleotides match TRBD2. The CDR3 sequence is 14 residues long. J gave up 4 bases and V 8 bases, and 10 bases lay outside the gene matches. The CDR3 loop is CASRDGGAGYEQYF. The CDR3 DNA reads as TGTGCCAGCCGTGACGGGGGGGCCGGGTACGAGCAGTACTTC.

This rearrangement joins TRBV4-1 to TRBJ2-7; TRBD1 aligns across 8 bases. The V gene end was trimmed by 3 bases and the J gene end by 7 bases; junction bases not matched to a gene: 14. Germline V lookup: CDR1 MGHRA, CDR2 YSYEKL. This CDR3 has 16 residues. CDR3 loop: CASSQAFAGGYAEQYF. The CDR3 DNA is TGCGCCAGCAGCCAGGCCTTCGCAGGGGGCTACGCGGAGCAGTACTTC.

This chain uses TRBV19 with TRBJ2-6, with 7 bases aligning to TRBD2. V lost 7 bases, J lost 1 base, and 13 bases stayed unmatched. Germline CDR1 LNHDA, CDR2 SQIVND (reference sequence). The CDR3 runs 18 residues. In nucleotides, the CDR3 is TGTGCCAGTACCTACCATGGGGAGGGGAGGTCTGGGGCCAACGTCCTGACTTTC. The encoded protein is CASTYHGEGRSGANVLTF.

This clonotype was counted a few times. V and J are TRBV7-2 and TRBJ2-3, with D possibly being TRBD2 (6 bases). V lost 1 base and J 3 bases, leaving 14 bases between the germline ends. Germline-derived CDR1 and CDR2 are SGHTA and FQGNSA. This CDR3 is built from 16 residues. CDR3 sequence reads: CASSLGRAGSTDTQYF. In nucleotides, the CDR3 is TGTGCCAGCAGCTTAGGACGGGCCGGGAGTACAGATACGCAGTATTTT.

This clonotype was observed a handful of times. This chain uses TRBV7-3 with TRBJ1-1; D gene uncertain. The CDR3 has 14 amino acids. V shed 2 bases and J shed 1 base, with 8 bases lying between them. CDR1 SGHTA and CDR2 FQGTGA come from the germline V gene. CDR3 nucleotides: TGTGCCAGCAGCTTAGGGCCCGCGAACACTGAAGCTTTCTTT. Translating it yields CASSLGPANTEAFF.

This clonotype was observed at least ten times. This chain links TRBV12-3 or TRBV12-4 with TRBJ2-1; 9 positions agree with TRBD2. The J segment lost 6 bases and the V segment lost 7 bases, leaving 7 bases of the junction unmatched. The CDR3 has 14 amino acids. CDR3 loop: CASTPTSGRNEQFF. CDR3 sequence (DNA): TGTGCCAGCACCCCGACTAGCGGCCGCAATGAGCAGTTCTTC.

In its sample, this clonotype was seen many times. In nucleotides, the CDR3 is TGTGCCAGCAGCGATCGGCCAGGGGCAATGGCCTATAATTCACCCCTCCACTTT. Protein sequence: CASSDRPGAMAYNSPLHF. The chain links TRBV7-2 to TRBJ1-6; tentative D call: TRBD1 (6 bases). Trimming took 5 bases from V and 2 from J, leaving 19 bases between them. The CDR3 spans 18 residues. Germline V lookup: CDR1 SGHTA, CDR2 FQGNSA.

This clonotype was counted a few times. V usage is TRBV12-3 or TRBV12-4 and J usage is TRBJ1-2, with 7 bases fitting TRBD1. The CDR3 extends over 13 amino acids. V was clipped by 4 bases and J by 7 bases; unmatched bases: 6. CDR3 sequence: CASSSTGSVGYTF. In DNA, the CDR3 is TGTGCCAGCAGTTCGACAGGGAGTGTTGGCTACACCTTC.

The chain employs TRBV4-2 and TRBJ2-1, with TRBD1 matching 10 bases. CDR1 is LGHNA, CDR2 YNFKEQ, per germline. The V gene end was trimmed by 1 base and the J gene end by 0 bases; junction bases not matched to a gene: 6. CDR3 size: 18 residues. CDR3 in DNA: TGTGCCAGCAGCCAAGGGGGACAGGGGAGGAGCTCCTACAATGAGCAGTTCTTC. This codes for CASSQGGQGRSSYNEQFF.

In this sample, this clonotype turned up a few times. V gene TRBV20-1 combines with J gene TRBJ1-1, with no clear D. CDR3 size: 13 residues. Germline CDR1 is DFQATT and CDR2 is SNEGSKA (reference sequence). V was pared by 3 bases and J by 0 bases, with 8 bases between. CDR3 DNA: TGCAGTGCTAGTCGGGGATTGAACACTGAAGCTTTCTTT. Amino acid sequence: CSASRGLNTEAFF.

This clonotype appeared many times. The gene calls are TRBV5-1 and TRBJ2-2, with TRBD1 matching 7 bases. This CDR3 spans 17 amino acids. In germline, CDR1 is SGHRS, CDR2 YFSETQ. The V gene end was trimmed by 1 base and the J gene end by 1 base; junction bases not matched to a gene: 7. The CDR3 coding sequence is TGCGCCAGCAGCTTGAGGCTCAGGACAGGGAACACCGGGGAGCTGTTTTTT. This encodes CASSLRLRTGNTGELFF.

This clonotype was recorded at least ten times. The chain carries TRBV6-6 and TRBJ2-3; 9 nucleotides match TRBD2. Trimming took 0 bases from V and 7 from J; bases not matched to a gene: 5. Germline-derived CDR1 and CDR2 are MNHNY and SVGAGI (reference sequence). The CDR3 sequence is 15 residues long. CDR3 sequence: CASSYSSSGTNTQYF. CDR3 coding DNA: TGTGCCAGCAGTTACTCGTCTAGCGGGACAAATACGCAGTATTTT.

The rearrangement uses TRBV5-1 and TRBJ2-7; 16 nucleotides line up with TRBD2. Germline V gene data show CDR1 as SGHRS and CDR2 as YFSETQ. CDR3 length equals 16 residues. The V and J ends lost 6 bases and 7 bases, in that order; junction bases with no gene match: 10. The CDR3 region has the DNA TGCGCCAGCAATGCCGGGACTAGCGGGGGGGTTTGGGAGCAGTACTTC. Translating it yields CASNAGTSGGVWEQYF.

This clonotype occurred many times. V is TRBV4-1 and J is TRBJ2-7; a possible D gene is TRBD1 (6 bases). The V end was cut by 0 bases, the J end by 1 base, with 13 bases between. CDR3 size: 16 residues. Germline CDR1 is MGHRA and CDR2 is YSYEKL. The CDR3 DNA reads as TGCGCCAGCAGCCAAGATCTCGAGACAGGATCCTACGAGCAGTACTTC. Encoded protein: CASSQDLETGSYEQYF.